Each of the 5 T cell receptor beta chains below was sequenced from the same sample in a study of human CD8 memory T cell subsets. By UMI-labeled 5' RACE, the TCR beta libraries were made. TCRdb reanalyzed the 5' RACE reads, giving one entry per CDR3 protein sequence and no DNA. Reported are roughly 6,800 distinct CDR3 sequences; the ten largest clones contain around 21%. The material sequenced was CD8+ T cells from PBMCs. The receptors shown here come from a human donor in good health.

The CDR3 spells CATKPTTGPGGTEAFF. The chain has TRBV6-5 and TRBJ1-1; there is no DNA to check the TCRdb D call of TRBD1. The germline gives CDR1 MNHEY, CDR2 SVGAGI. This CDR3 is built from 16 residues.

The CDR3 here is CASSPLADPYEQYF. The V call is TRBV3-1, the J call TRBJ2-7; the TCRdb D gene call, TRBD2, has no DNA to confirm it. Germline V gene sequence: CDR1 LGHDT, CDR2 YNNKEL (reference sequence). CDR3 length: 14 residues.

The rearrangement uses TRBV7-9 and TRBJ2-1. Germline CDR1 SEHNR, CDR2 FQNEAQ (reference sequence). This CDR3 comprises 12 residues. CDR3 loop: CASRLSYNEQFF.

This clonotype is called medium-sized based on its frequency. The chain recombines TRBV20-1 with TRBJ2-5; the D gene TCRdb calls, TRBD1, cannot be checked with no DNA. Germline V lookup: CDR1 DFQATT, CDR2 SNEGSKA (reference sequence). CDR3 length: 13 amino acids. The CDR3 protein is CSAGVEGQETQYF.

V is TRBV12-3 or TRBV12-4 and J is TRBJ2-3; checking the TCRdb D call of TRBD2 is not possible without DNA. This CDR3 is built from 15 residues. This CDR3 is CASSELAESTDTQYF.